This T cell receptor (beta chain) was recorded in a study of T cell responses to AZD1222 COVID-19 vaccine. Whole-study findings and limits: Mapped onto spike, vaccine-associated CD4 TCRs spanned it and were dominant at 160-218 and 743-854. Baseline serostatus was positive in only six AZD1222 recipients. Most donors were white British and more were female, and clonal diversity was possibly underestimated.

Trimming left V 0 bases short and J 1 base short, with 12 bases between. Germline V gene lookup returns CDR1 SGHDN and CDR2 FVKESK. The CDR3 has 16 residues. As concerns this clone: Its target is unknown.

Profiled with immunoSEQ multiplex PCR; TCRdb holds only in-frame clones, not every one. The sample contains about 190,000 clones, over 70% of which appear only once. This chain connects TRBV14 to TRBJ1-1, with D possibly TRBD1 on 5 matching bases. This receptor was taken from an adult in good health. The sequencing here drew on peripheral blood, taken on day 0 of MenACWY control vaccination. CDR3 in amino acids: CASSQDWRGANTEAFF. The CDR3 coding sequence is TGTGCCAGCAGCCAAGATTGGCGGGGCGCGAACACTGAAGCTTTCTTT.